Each of the 4 T cell receptor beta chains below was sequenced from the same sample in a study of identical twins. MiXCR was run by TCRdb on the 5' RACE reads, yielding one entry per CDR3 protein. The table includes a few hundred thousand distinct CDR3 sequences, 12% to 15% detected once. This sample also belongs to another study, concerning yellow fever vaccine responses in identical twins.

The sequencing sample was made of CD4+ T cells sorted from blood. The receptor source for this set is a woman between 18 and 30 years old in good health.

This clonotype was counted between two and nine times. This sequence joins TRBV4-1 and TRBJ1-1, with 10 bases aligning to TRBD1. CDR3 size: 15 residues. Per germline, CDR1 MGHRA and CDR2 YSYEKL. J was trimmed by 2 bases and V by 3 bases; bases with no gene match: 3. Written as DNA, the CDR3 is TGCGCCAGCAGCCAGACAGGGGGCAGTAACACTGAAGCTTTCTTT. Residues: CASSQTGGSNTEAFF.

This clonotype showed up just a few times. This sequence joins TRBV7-9 and TRBJ2-2; D remains ambiguous. The V gene's germline CDR1 is SEHNR and CDR2 FQNEAQ (reference sequence). Trimming cost V 1 base and J 5 bases, with 11 bases left between them. The CDR3 covers 15 residues. CDR3 bases: TGTGCCAGCAGCTTAGTCTTCTGGGGAACCGGGGAGCTGTTTTTT. Amino acid sequence: CASSLVFWGTGELFF. The variable domain in full, completed from reference TRBV7-9 and TRBJ2-2, reads DTGVSQNPRHKITKRGQNVTFRCDPISEHNRLYWYRQTLGQGPEFLTYFQNEAQLEKSRLLSDRFSAERPKGSFSTLEIQRTEQGDSAMYLCASSLVFWGTGELFFGEGSRLTVL.

This clonotype was seen a few times. The chain is built from TRBV20-1 and TRBJ2-5, with TRBD2 identical over 7 bases. V gave up 4 bases and J gave up 4 bases; unmatched junction bases: 9. Germline assignment: CDR1 DFQATT and CDR2 SNEGSKA (reference sequence). This CDR3 is built from 14 residues. CDR3 nucleotides: TGCAGTGCTAAGTTATCTGGGGAGGGAGAGACCCAGTACTTC. Protein sequence: CSAKLSGEGETQYF.

This clonotype was counted only a few times. The V call is TRBV6-1, the J call TRBJ2-3; 9 bases agree with TRBD2. Germline loops: CDR1 MNHNS, CDR2 SASEGT. The CDR3 is 12 residues long. The CDR3 reads CQTSGDTDTQYF. The DNA of the CDR3 is TGTCAGACTAGCGGCGACACAGATACGCAGTATTTT.